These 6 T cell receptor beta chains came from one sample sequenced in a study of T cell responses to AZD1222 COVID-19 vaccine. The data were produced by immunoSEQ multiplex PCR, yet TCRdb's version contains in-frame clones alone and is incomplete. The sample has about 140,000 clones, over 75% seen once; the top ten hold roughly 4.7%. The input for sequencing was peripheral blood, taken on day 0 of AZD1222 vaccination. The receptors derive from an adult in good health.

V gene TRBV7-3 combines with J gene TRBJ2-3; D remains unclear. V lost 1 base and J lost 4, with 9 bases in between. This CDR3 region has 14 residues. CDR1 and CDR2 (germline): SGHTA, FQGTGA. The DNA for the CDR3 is TGTGCCAGCAGCTTAAGATCTAATCCAGATACGCAGTATTTT. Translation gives CASSLRSNPDTQYF.

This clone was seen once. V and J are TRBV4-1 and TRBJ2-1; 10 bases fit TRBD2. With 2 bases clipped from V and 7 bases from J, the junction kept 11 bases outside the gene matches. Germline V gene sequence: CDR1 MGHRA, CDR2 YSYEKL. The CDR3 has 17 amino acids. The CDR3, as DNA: TGCGCCAGCAGCCAACAGCGGTCTAGCGGGAGTTTGAATGAGCAGTTCTTC. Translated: CASSQQRSSGSLNEQFF.

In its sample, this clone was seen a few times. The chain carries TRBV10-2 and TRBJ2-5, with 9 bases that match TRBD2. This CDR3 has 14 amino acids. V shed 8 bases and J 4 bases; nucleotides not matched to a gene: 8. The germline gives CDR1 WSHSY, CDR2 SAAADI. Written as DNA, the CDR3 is TGCGCCAGCCGGCGGGGGGGCCCTGGAGAGACCCAGTACTTC. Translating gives CASRRGGPGETQYF.

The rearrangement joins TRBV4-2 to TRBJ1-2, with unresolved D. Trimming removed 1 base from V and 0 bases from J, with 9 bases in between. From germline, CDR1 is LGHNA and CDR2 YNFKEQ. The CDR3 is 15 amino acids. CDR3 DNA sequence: TGTGCCAGCAGCCAAGGTAACAGCCCTAACTATGGCTACACCTTC. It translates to CASSQGNSPNYGYTF.

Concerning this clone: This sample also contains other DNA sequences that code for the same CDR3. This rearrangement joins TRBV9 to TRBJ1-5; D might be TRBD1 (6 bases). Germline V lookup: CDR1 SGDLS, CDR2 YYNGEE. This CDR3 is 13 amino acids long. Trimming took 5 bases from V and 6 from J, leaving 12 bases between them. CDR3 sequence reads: CASSLGGGQPQHF. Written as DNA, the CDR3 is TGTGCCAGCAGTCTAGGGGGGGGTCAGCCCCAGCATTTT.

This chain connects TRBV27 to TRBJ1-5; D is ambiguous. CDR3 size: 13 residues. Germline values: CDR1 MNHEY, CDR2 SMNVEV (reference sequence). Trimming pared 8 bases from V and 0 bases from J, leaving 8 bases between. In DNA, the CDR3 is TGTGCCAGCGGTGGAAGTAGCAATCAGCCCCAGCATTTT. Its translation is CASGGSSNQPQHF.